A single sample gave rise to the 2 T cell receptor beta chains below, sequenced in a study of CD8 T cells in ankylosing spondylitis. MiXCR, applied by TCRdb to the 5' RACE reads, yields one record per CDR3 protein. This table has roughly 130,000 distinct CDR3 sequences, 12% to 15% appearing once. The sequencing input was blood, either unsorted or a sorted T cell fraction (not recorded which). These receptor sequences come from a female donor with ankylosing spondylitis or in good health (not recorded which).

The J gene is TRBJ1-5, the V gene TRBV29-1; D not resolved. There are 14 residues in the CDR3. V was shortened by 6 bases and J by 3 bases, with 15 bases between the two germline ends. Germline V lookup: CDR1 SQVTM, CDR2 ANQGSEA. In DNA, the CDR3 is TGCAGCGTCTCCGAGGAGGCCATCAATCAGCCCCAGCATTTT. Residues: CSVSEEAINQPQHF.

This clonotype was recorded many times. The rearrangement joins TRBV10-3 to TRBJ1-5; 7 positions agree with TRBD1. The CDR3 is 13 residues long. CDR1 and CDR2 from the germline V gene are ENHRY and SYGVKD. The V segment lost 6 bases and the J segment 5 bases; nucleotides outside the gene matches: 4. The CDR3 region has the DNA TGTGCCATCAGGGGACAGCAGGATCAGCCCCAGCATTTT. This gives the protein CAIRGQQDQPQHF.